This T cell receptor (beta chain) emerged from a study of cytomegalovirus exposure and HLA in healthy donors. Both 60 Vbeta primers and 13 Jbeta primers went into the PCR. Sequencing used immunoSEQ multiplex PCR; TCRdb keeps in-frame clones, though not all of them. The table has around 170,000 clones, about three quarters seen once. Germline trimming cut 6 bases from V and 7 bases from J; bases unmatched to any gene: 9. Germline-derived CDR1 and CDR2 are SGHRS and YFSETQ. The CDR3 is 13 amino acids. Specimen: PBMCs. The chain links TRBV5-1 to TRBJ2-5, with TRBD1 matching 7 bases. This clonotype originated in a girl aged 10-17 years in good health and CMV-seronegative. This CDR3 is CASNERGRGTQYF. CDR3 sequence (DNA): TGCGCCAGCAACGAGAGGGGGCGCGGGACCCAGTACTTC.